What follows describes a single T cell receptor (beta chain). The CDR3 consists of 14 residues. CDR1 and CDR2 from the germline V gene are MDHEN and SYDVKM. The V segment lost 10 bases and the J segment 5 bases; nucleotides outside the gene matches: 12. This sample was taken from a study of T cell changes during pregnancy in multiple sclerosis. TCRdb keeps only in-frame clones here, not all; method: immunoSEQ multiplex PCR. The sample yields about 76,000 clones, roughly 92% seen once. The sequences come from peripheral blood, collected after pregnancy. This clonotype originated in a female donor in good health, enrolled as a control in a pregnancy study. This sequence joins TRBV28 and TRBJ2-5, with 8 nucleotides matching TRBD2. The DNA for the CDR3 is TGTGCCACTTTGCGGGGGGCCCCCCCGGAGACCCAGTACTTC. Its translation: CATLRGAPPETQYF. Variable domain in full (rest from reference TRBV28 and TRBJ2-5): DVKVTQSSRYLVKRTGEKVFLECVQDMDHENMFWYRQDPGLGLRLIYFSYDVKMKEKGDIPEGYSVSREKKERFSLILESASTNQTSMYLCATLRGAPPETQYFGPGTRLLVL.